This T cell receptor beta chain originates from a study of blood T cell repertoires in COVID-19. Across the study: T cells, B-cell-depleted T cells, or PBMCs supplied cDNA or gDNA.

CDR3 length: 13 residues. Germline assignment: CDR1 SGHRS and CDR2 YFSETQ. V lost 5 bases to trimming and J lost 1 base, with 9 bases between them. Sequenced by immunoSEQ multiplex PCR; TCRdb stores in-frame clones only, minus some. This table holds approximately 220,000 clones, approximately 80% found once. This TCR derives from a woman of 80 years or more with acute or convalescent COVID-19. The source material was peripheral blood. The V call is TRBV5-1, the J call TRBJ2-5; D is uncertain. CDR3 loop: CASSRGVQETQYF. The CDR3 DNA reads TGCGCCAGCAGTAGAGGTGTCCAAGAGACCCAGTACTTC.